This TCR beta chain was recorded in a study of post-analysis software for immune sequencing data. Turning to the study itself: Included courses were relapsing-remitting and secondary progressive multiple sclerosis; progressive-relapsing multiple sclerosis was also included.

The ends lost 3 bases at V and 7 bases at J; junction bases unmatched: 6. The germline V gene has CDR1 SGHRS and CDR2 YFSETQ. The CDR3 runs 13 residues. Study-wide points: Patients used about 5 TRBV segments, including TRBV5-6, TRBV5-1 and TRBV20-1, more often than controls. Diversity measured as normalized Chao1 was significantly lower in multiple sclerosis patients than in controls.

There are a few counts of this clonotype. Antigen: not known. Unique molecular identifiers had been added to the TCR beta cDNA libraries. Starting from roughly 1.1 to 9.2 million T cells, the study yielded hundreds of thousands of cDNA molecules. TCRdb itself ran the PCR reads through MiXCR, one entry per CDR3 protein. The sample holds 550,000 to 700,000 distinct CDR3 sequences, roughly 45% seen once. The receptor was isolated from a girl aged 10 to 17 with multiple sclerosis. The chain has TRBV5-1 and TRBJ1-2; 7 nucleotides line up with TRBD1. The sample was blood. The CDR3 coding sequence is TGCGCCAGCAGCTCTGGACAGGCGGGTGGCTACACCTTC. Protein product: CASSSGQAGGYTF.